Each of the 16 T cell receptor beta chains below was sequenced from the same sample in a study of graft-versus-host responses after intestinal transplantation. Their antigens remain unidentified. Using immunoSEQ multiplex PCR, the repertoire was profiled, and TCRdb retains in-frame clones only, with some absent. The sample has about 150,000 clones, about 90% seen once. The source material was unstimulated CD4+ T cells sorted from spleen or lymph node cells, sampled before intestinal transplant. The receptors stem from a human donor who received an intestinal transplant.

The chain uses TRBV7-6 and TRBJ2-2; no firm D call. This CDR3 is built from 15 residues. The germline gives CDR1 SGHVS, CDR2 FNYEAQ. V lost 0 bases, J lost 2 bases, and 7 bases lay in between. The CDR3 spells CASSLARVNTGELFF. In DNA, the CDR3 is TGTGCCAGCAGCTTAGCCCGCGTTAACACCGGGGAGCTGTTTTTT.

The chain couples TRBV7-8 to TRBJ2-1; 15 bases are shared with TRBD2. Trimming at V came to 5 bases and at J to 0 bases, leaving 14 bases not matched to a gene. CDR3 size: 21 residues. Germline CDR1 reads SGHVS; CDR2 reads FQNEAQ. CDR3 sequence reads: CASSLLSGTSGRPFSYNEQFF. DNA of the CDR3: TGTGCCAGCAGCCTATTGTCCGGGACTAGCGGGAGGCCTTTCTCCTACAATGAGCAGTTCTTC. The full variable domain, its missing parts supplied by reference TRBV7-8 and TRBJ2-1, is GAGVSQSPRYKVAKRGQDVALRCDPISGHVSLFWYQQALGQGPEFLTYFQNEAQLDKSGLPSDRFFAERPEGSVSTLKIQRTQQEDSAVYLCASSLLSGTSGRPFSYNEQFFGPGTRLTVL.

This chain connects TRBV19 to TRBJ1-3, with TRBD1 as a possible D gene (5 bases). Germline V gives CDR1 LNHDA, CDR2 SQIVND (reference sequence). The V gene lost 7 bases and the J gene lost 4 bases, with 11 bases spanning the gap. The CDR3 runs to 13 residues. The CDR3 is CASKGSSGNTIYF. The CDR3 DNA sequence: TGTGCCAGTAAGGGGTCGTCCGGAAACACCATATATTTT.

V is TRBV21-1 and J is TRBJ2-1. TRBV21-1 is given as a pseudogene. CDR3 size: 16 residues. CDR3 bases: TGTGCCAGCAGCAAAGGGGGGTTGGGGGCCTACAATGAGCAGTTCTTC. It specifies CASSKGGLGAYNEQFF.

The DNA of the CDR3 is TGTGCCAGCACAGGGGATCAGACTGAAGCTTTCTTT. It yields the protein CASTGDQTEAFF. The rearrangement links TRBV2 to TRBJ1-1; D is perhaps TRBD1 (6 bases). V dropped 7 bases and J dropped 5 bases, with 11 bases sitting between them. Germline V CDR1 and CDR2: SNHLY, FYNNEI. The CDR3 spans 12 residues.

The chain carries TRBV9 and TRBJ2-3; TRBD1 matches 9 bases. In germline, CDR1 is SGDLS, CDR2 YYNGEE. This CDR3 is 15 amino acids long. V lost 3 bases to trimming and J lost 4 bases; unmatched junction nucleotides: 6. The chain's CDR3 is CASSARQGVADTQYF. CDR3 DNA sequence: TGTGCCAGCAGCGCACGACAGGGGGTAGCAGATACGCAGTATTTT.

V and J are TRBV7-8 and TRBJ2-7; D could derive from TRBD1 or TRBD2 (5 bases each). V shed 10 bases and J shed 0 bases, with 13 bases lying between them. The CDR3 contains 13 residues. Germline V lookup: CDR1 SGHVS, CDR2 FQNEAQ. CDR3 sequence: CATGRDVSYEQYF. The CDR3 region has the DNA TGTGCCACGGGACGGGACGTCTCCTACGAGCAGTACTTC.

The sample holds one count of this clone. The rearrangement links TRBV5-1 to TRBJ1-2; a weak D match, TRBD1 (5 bases). This CDR3 is built from 16 residues. Germline values: CDR1 SGHRS, CDR2 YFSETQ. The V and J ends lost 7 bases and 1 base respectively, with 20 bases between them. CDR3: CASAILTREDNYGYTF. The CDR3 DNA sequence: TGCGCCAGCGCTATCTTAACCAGGGAGGATAACTATGGCTACACCTTC.

The rearrangement joins TRBV10-3 to TRBJ2-3, with 9 bases that match TRBD2. Germline V gene sequence: CDR1 ENHRY, CDR2 SYGVKD. J lost 2 bases, V lost 10 bases, and 16 bases had no gene match. This CDR3 has 17 residues. CDR3 loop: CATQAGGVLTSTDTQYF. The CDR3 bases are TGTGCCACCCAAGCGGGAGGCGTCTTAACTTCCACAGATACGCAGTATTTT.

This clone has just one count. The chain recombines TRBV2 with TRBJ2-3; 13 bases align to TRBD2. Germline values: CDR1 SNHLY, CDR2 FYNNEI. The V gene end was trimmed by 4 bases and the J gene end by 4 bases; junction bases not matched to a gene: 2. The CDR3 totals 15 residues. CDR3 DNA sequence: TGTGCCAGCAGTGGACTAGCGGGAGGATCAGATACGCAGTATTTT. It yields the protein CASSGLAGGSDTQYF. The variable domain in full, with the rest retrieved from reference TRBV2 and TRBJ2-3, is EPEVTQTPSHQVTQMGQEVILRCVPISNHLYFYWYRQILGQKVEFLVSFYNNEISEKSEIFDDQFSVERPDGSNFTLKIRSTKLEDSAMYFCASSGLAGGSDTQYFGPGTRLTVL.

The chain employs TRBV9 and TRBJ2-5, with 11 bases identical to TRBD2. In germline, CDR1 is SGDLS, CDR2 YYNGEE. This CDR3 region has 16 residues. The V and J ends lost 4 bases and 4 bases, in that order; junction bases with no gene match: 9. The CDR3: CASSKTSGSSPETQYF. CDR3 DNA sequence: TGTGCCAGCAGCAAAACTAGCGGGAGCTCTCCAGAGACCCAGTACTTC.

This clone was seen a single time. The chain combines TRBV19 with TRBJ1-1; D ambiguous. CDR1 is LNHDA, CDR2 SQIVND, per germline (reference sequence). Between the trimmed V and J ends, which lost 3 bases and 11 bases, there was a span of 19 bases. This CDR3 spans 14 amino acids. The CDR3 protein is CASSIGGGEKRAFF. The CDR3 nucleotides are TGTGCCAGTAGTATTGGTGGCGGGGAGAAGCGGGCTTTCTTT. The variable domain in full, completed from reference TRBV19 and TRBJ1-1, reads DGGITQSPKYLFRKEGQNVTLSCEQNLNHDAMYWYRQDPGQGLRLIYYSQIVNDFQKGDIAEGYSVSREKKESFPLTVTSAQKNPTAFYLCASSIGGGEKRAFFGQGTRLTVV.

This sequence joins TRBV4-3 and TRBJ2-1; TRBD1 might be the D (6 bases). The CDR3 contains 14 residues. Germline CDR1 LGHNA, CDR2 YSLEER. The ends were cut back, 3 bases at V and 7 bases at J, with 13 bases in the middle. CDR3 sequence (DNA): TGCGCCAGCAGCCACCTAGGACAGAAGAATGAGCAGTTCTTC. This gives the protein CASSHLGQKNEQFF.

This chain connects TRBV25-1 to TRBJ2-5; D perhaps matches TRBD1 (6 bases). Germline V gives CDR1 MGHDK, CDR2 SYGVNS. The CDR3 extends over 15 amino acids. V shed 8 bases and J shed 2 bases, with 18 bases lying between them. In DNA, the CDR3 is TGTGCCAGCCAACCTCACGGACAGAAACAAGAGACCCAGTACTTC. Its translation is CASQPHGQKQETQYF. Variable domain in full (rest from reference TRBV25-1 and TRBJ2-5): EADIYQTPRYLVIGTGKKITLECSQTMGHDKMYWYQQDPGMELHLIHYSYGVNSTEKGDLSSESTVSRIRTEHFPLTLESARPSHTSQYLCASQPHGQKQETQYFGPGTRLLVL.

The chain employs TRBV5-6 and TRBJ1-5; TRBD1 might be the D (6 bases). CDR1 is SGHDT and CDR2 is YYEEEE in the germline V gene. V was clipped by 0 bases and J by 0 bases, with 13 bases between them. The CDR3 extends over 17 amino acids. This CDR3 reads CASSLGRGAYSNQPQHF. Written as DNA, the CDR3 is TGTGCCAGCAGCTTGGGCAGGGGCGCCTATAGCAATCAGCCCCAGCATTTT.

V is TRBV28 and J is TRBJ1-2; D gene ambiguous. Between the trimmed V and J ends, which lost 4 bases and 2 bases, there was a span of 5 bases. This CDR3 contains 12 residues. From germline, CDR1 is MDHEN and CDR2 SYDVKM. The CDR3 protein is CASSSGNYGYTF. For the CDR3, the DNA is TGTGCCAGCAGTTCAGGAAACTATGGCTACACCTTC.